A selection of T cell receptor beta chains follows, all from one sample in a study of cytotoxic CD8 clonotypes in ibrutinib-treated CLL. Here immunoSEQ multiplex PCR was the method, and the copy in TCRdb shows in-frame clones only, minus some. The repertoire holds some 200,000 clones, approximately 68% seen once, with around 15% in the top ten. The sample consisted of PBMCs, taken after 24 months of ibrutinib treatment. The receptor source for this set is a human donor with chronic lymphocytic leukemia. Both conserved end residues are part of each CDR3. The D gene is left open where the match is weak. Clone size is stated in some rows and not others, as once, few, many or a class when expanded.

TRBV5-4,.,TRBJ1-2,once,TGTGCCAGCAGCACGGGCCAGGGGATCCACTATGGCTACACCTTC,CASSTGQGIHYGYTF
TRBV18,.,TRBJ2-1,.,TGTGCCAGCTCACACGAACCCCCGGCCAGCTCCTACAATGAGCAGTTCTTC,CASSHEPPASSYNEQFF
TRBV27,.,TRBJ2-7,once,TGTGCCAGCAGTCCAGTAGCGGCCCCCTACGAGCAGTACTTC,CASSPVAAPYEQYF
TRBV5-6,.,TRBJ2-7,.,TGTGCCAGCAGCTTTAATCTCGTCAGGGACGAGCAGTACTTC,CASSFNLVRDEQYF
TRBV2,.,TRBJ2-3,.,TGTGCCAGCAGTGGGATCCGGCGGGTGCGGTCTTCCACAGATACGCAGTATTTT,CASSGIRRVRSSTDTQYF
TRBV19,.,TRBJ2-1,few,TGTGCCAGTAGTGCCTCCCTTTACAATGAGCAGTTCTTC,CASSASLYNEQFF
TRBV6-6,.,TRBJ1-5,.,TGTGCCAGCACCCTACTGGGGGGCAATCAGCCCCAGCATTTT,CASTLLGGNQPQHF
TRBV11-2,.,TRBJ1-3,few,TGTGCCAGCAGTCCAGGTACGGGACCTCGCTCTGGAAACACCATATATTTT,CASSPGTGPRSGNTIYF
TRBV9,TRBD2,TRBJ2-7,.,TGTGCCAGCAGCATCAGCGGGAGTAACTACGAGCAGTACTTC,CASSISGSNYEQYF
TRBV5-5,.,TRBJ2-1,.,TGTGCCAGCAGCTTGGAGACTTACTCCTACAATGAGCAGTTCTTC,CASSLETYSYNEQFF
TRBV4-3,.,TRBJ2-2,.,TGCGCCAGCAGCCAGAACCCGGTGGGGAACGGGGAGCTGTTTTTT,CASSQNPVGNGELFF
TRBV4-1,.,TRBJ2-7,once,TGCGCCAGCAGCCAAGATAGCGAGCAGTACTTC,CASSQDSEQYF
TRBV4-2,.,TRBJ2-5,.,TGTGCCAGCAGCCAAGATGCAATAGTAATCCAAGAGACCCAGTACTTC,CASSQDAIVIQETQYF
TRBV30,.,TRBJ1-4,.,TGTGCCTCCTCGTTGGCGAACGGGGAGGAAAAACTGTTTTTT,CASSLANGEEKLFF
TRBV9,TRBD2,TRBJ2-1,once,TGTGCCAGCAGCGTAGGCGGGAGAGCCTACAATGAGCAGTTCTTC,CASSVGGRAYNEQFF
TRBV7-9,TRBD1,TRBJ1-2,.,TGTGCCCCTGGTGGTGTGGGGACAGGGGACGGCTACACCTTC,CAPGGVGTGDGYTF
TRBV4-2,TRBD1,TRBJ1-5,.,TGTGCCAGCAGCCACACGGACGCCCGCAGGACAGGGGACAATCAGCCCCAGCATTTT,CASSHTDARRTGDNQPQHF
TRBV2,TRBD1,TRBJ2-1,.,TGTGCCAGCATTGGGACAGGTGGAGTAGGTGAGCAGTTCTTC,CASIGTGGVGEQFF
TRBV15,TRBD1,TRBJ1-1,.,TGTGCCACCAGCAGGTACGGGACAGGGCCATTTATGAACACTGAAGCTTTCTTT,CATSRYGTGPFMNTEAFF
TRBV5-1,.,TRBJ2-7,.,TGCGCCAGCAGCTCGATTTTAGGCCCCCACGAGCAGTACTTC,CASSSILGPHEQYF
TRBV6-1,TRBD1,TRBJ2-7,.,TGTGCCAGCAGTGTCCAGGGGGCCTACGAGCAGTACTTC,CASSVQGAYEQYF
TRBV6-5,.,TRBJ1-2,.,TGTGCCAGCAGTTCGCGCGACAGGCTTGTGGATGGCTACACCTTC,CASSSRDRLVDGYTF
TRBV30,.,TRBJ2-7,.,TGTGCCTGGAGGACAGAGACCTACGAGCAGTACTTC,CAWRTETYEQYF
TRBV28,.,TRBJ1-3,.,TGTGCCAGCACTATGCTAGGGACTTCTGACTCTGGAAACACCATATATTTT,CASTMLGTSDSGNTIYF
TRBV5-4,TRBD1,TRBJ2-5,.,TGTGCCAGCAGCCGGGACAGGGAGGTCCAGTACTTC,CASSRDREVQYF
TRBV5-6,TRBD1,TRBJ1-1,.,TGTGCCAGCAGTCCAGGGACAGGGCCCAAAGCTTTCTTT,CASSPGTGPKAFF
TRBV5-1,.,TRBJ2-1,.,TGCGCCAGCAGCTTGGCCACAGGCTACAATGAGCAGTTCTTC,CASSLATGYNEQFF
TRBV19,TRBD1,TRBJ2-1,.,TGTGCCAGTAGTCCAGGGACAGGAAGCTCCTCTTACAATGAGCAGTTCTTC,CASSPGTGSSSYNEQFF
TRBV5-4,.,TRBJ2-7,.,TGTGCCAGCAGCCCCCAGGACAGATACGAGCAGTACTTC,CASSPQDRYEQYF
TRBV29-1,TRBD1,TRBJ2-5,.,TGCAGCGTTCATTCAAAACTTCGACAGGGGGCTGGCCAAGAGACCCAGTACTTC,CSVHSKLRQGAGQETQYF
TRBV6-5,TRBD1,TRBJ1-2,.,TGTGCCAGCGGGCCGGGGACAGGCCCCTATGGCTACACCTTC,CASGPGTGPYGYTF
TRBV4-3,TRBD1,TRBJ1-3,.,TGCGCCAGCAGCCATGAGGACAGGGGAAACACCATATATTTT,CASSHEDRGNTIYF
TRBV29-1,.,TRBJ2-1,.,TGCAGCGCCCGTAGGAGCGCCTACAATGAGCAGTTCTTC,CSARRSAYNEQFF
TRBV19,.,TRBJ2-7,.,TGTGCCAGTAGTACCCGAGCGCGGCTATCCTACGAGCAGTACTTC,CASSTRARLSYEQYF
TRBV5-4,.,TRBJ1-4,.,TGTGCCAGCAGCCCGGACAGACCTAATGAAAAACTGTTTTTT,CASSPDRPNEKLFF
TRBV5-1,.,TRBJ2-1,.,TGCGCCAGCAGCTTGGGGGTCGGGGAAGACTCCTACAATGAGCAGTTCTTC,CASSLGVGEDSYNEQFF
TRBV9,TRBD2,TRBJ2-7,.,TGTGCCAGCAACCCCGGGACTAGCTCCTACGAGCAGTACTTC,CASNPGTSSYEQYF
TRBV10-3,.,TRBJ2-5,few,TGTGCCATAGGGACATACCAAGAGACCCAGTACTTC,CAIGTYQETQYF
TRBV28,.,TRBJ2-1,.,TGTGCCAGCAGCCACTCACTGGGGGGTTCCTACAATGAGCAGTTCTTC,CASSHSLGGSYNEQFF
TRBV27,.,TRBJ2-5,.,TGTGCCAGCAGCCAGGTGGGAGTCAGAGAGACCCAGTACTTC,CASSQVGVRETQYF
TRBV5-4,TRBD2,TRBJ2-7,.,TGTGCCAGCAGCCCGCGACTAGCGGGAGACTACGAGCAGTACTTC,CASSPRLAGDYEQYF
TRBV19,TRBD1,TRBJ1-2,.,TGTGCCAGTAGACCCGGGACAGAGTATGGCTACACCTTC,CASRPGTEYGYTF
TRBV5-4,.,TRBJ2-2,.,TGTGCCAGCAGCTTCAGGGGAGATACCGGGGAGCTGTTTTTT,CASSFRGDTGELFF
TRBV7-9,.,TRBJ2-7,once,TGTGCCAGCTCCCCGCGGGATAAGTCCTACGAGCAGTACTTC,CASSPRDKSYEQYF
TRBV5-4,.,TRBJ1-1,once,TGTGCCAGCAGCTTGTTTCAGGGGAGGCGAGGCACTGAAGCTTTCTTT,CASSLFQGRRGTEAFF
TRBV2,.,TRBJ2-2,few,TGTGCCAGCAGTCTCGACACCGGGGAGCTGTTTTTT,CASSLDTGELFF
TRBV7-2,TRBD2,TRBJ2-7,once,TGTGCCAGCAGCTCGGGACTAGCGGGCTACGAGCAGTACTTC,CASSSGLAGYEQYF
TRBV7-8,.,TRBJ1-1,.,TGTGCCAGCAGATACGCAGAAGAAGCTTTCTTT,CASRYAEEAFF
TRBV6-6,.,TRBJ2-7,.,TGTGCCAGCAGAAGATTTAGCGGAGACCTTTACGAGCAGTACTTC,CASRRFSGDLYEQYF
TRBV13,.,TRBJ2-7,few,TGTGCCAGCAGCTTGGTAAACGAGCAGTACTTC,CASSLVNEQYF
TRBV6-5,TRBD1,TRBJ2-5,.,TGTGCCAGCAGTTTTGATGGGACAGTAGGGCAAGAGACCCAGTACTTC,CASSFDGTVGQETQYF
TRBV5-6,.,TRBJ2-2,.,TGTGCCAGCAGCTTTATTGGGGGCGCGACCGGGGAGCTGTTTTTT,CASSFIGGATGELFF
TRBV25-1,.,TRBJ2-7,.,TGTGCCAGCATGAGGGGGACCTACGAGCAGTACTTC,CASMRGTYEQYF
TRBV4-2,TRBD1,TRBJ1-2,.,TGTGCCAGCAGCCAACCAAACAGGGGCCGGAACTATGGCTACACCTTC,CASSQPNRGRNYGYTF
TRBV19,TRBD2,TRBJ2-1,.,TGTGCCAGTAGTATGTGGACTAGCGGGAGCTACAATGAGCAGTTCTTC,CASSMWTSGSYNEQFF
TRBV5-6,TRBD1,TRBJ1-3,.,TGTGCCAGCAGCCCGACAGGGGTTGGAAACACCATATATTTT,CASSPTGVGNTIYF
TRBV27,TRBD1,TRBJ1-2,.,TGTGCCAGCAGTTTAACAGGGGGCGCATCTATCTATGGCTACACCTTC,CASSLTGGASIYGYTF
TRBV7-9,TRBD1,TRBJ1-5,.,TGTGCCAGCAGCCCTACAGGGGGGGTAGGTCAGCCCCAGCATTTT,CASSPTGGVGQPQHF
TRBV5-4,.,TRBJ2-5,.,TGTGCCAGCAGCTTGGCTGGACTTACTGTGCTCCCAGAGACCCAGTACTTC,CASSLAGLTVLPETQYF